A selection of T cell receptor beta chains follows, all from one sample in a study of response to subunit inactivated influenza vaccine. TCRdb reprocessed the RT-PCR reads via MiXCR and lists one record per CDR3 protein. The repertoire includes roughly 620,000 distinct CDR3 sequences, approximately 10% of them detected once, and approximately 11% sits in the top ten. Another study also made use of these data, one on T cells expressing NK-cell markers.

The sample here was PBMCs from blood, taken on the day of vaccination. Receptors originate from a man between 45 and 60 years old who received an inactivated influenza vaccine. The CDR3 runs from the conserved cysteine through the conserved F or W. The order of the fields is V gene, J gene, clone size, D gene, CDR3 DNA, CDR3 protein. The D gene is left open where the match is weak. Size is stated for part of the rows, as once, few or many counts, or as a class when the clone is expanded.

TRBV28,TRBJ2-7,few,TRBD2,TGTGCCAGCAGTGAGAGACTAGCGGGATTTGGCGAGCAGTACTTC,CASSERLAGFGEQYF
TRBV11-2,TRBJ2-7,few,TRBD2,TGTGCCAGCAGCTCACCGGGACTAGCGGGAGCGTTTAACTACGAGCAGTACTTC,CASSSPGLAGAFNYEQYF
TRBV6-5,TRBJ1-1,many,.,TGTGCCAGCAGTTTTTTAGGGGGAGGGACTGAAGCTTTCTTT,CASSFLGGGTEAFF
TRBV20-1,TRBJ2-6,many,.,TGCAGTGCTAGAGATGGGGCATACTCTGGGGCCAACGTCCTGACTTTC,CSARDGAYSGANVLTF
TRBV20-1,TRBJ2-1,few,TRBD2,TGCAGTGCAGTGGGACTAGCGGCTTACAATGAGCAGTTCTTC,CSAVGLAAYNEQFF
TRBV11-2,TRBJ2-1,.,.,TGTGCCAGCAGCTCACGAACATCGATCCCGGGCAATGAGCAGTTCTTC,CASSSRTSIPGNEQFF
TRBV7-8,TRBJ2-2,.,.,TGTGCCAGCAGCCCCCGGGCCTTCCTCACCGGGGAGCTGTTTTTT,CASSPRAFLTGELFF
TRBV15,TRBJ2-5,.,TRBD1,TGTGCCACCAGCAGGGACAGGGCAGGTGTGACCCAGTACTTC,CATSRDRAGVTQYF
TRBV27,TRBJ2-1,.,TRBD2,TGTGCCAGCAGGCGACCGGGACTAGCGGGGACCCTTGAGCAGTTCTTC,CASRRPGLAGTLEQFF
TRBV5-1,TRBJ2-3,many,.,TGCGCCAGCAGCTTGGATCCTCGTCGCACAGATACGCAGTATTTT,CASSLDPRRTDTQYF
TRBV5-1,TRBJ2-6,few,.,TGCGCCAGCAGCTTGGCCCAGGGTTCTGGGGCCAACGTCCTGACTTTC,CASSLAQGSGANVLTF
TRBV18,TRBJ2-5,.,.,TGTGCCAGCTCACCACAGGGGTTAAACCAAGAGACCCAGTACTTC,CASSPQGLNQETQYF
TRBV7-9,TRBJ2-7,few,.,TGTGCCAGCAGCTTGATTCTGCCCACCTACGAGCAGTACTTC,CASSLILPTYEQYF
TRBV5-1,TRBJ2-7,few,.,TGCGCCAGCAGGAGACAGCCTGAACCCTACGAGCAGTACTTC,CASRRQPEPYEQYF
TRBV18,TRBJ2-7,few,TRBD1,TGTGCCAGCTCAGATCAGGGACAGGGGATCGACGAGCAGTACTTC,CASSDQGQGIDEQYF
TRBV5-5,TRBJ2-2,.,TRBD2,TGTGCCAGCAGCATAACGGGTAGCGGGGGGCCCATCGGGGAGCTGTTTTTT,CASSITGSGGPIGELFF
TRBV12-3/TRBV12-4,TRBJ1-5,many,.,TGTGCCAGCTCGAGAGCCGTTGGGAATCAGCCCCAGCATTTT,CASSRAVGNQPQHF
TRBV20-1,TRBJ2-7,many,.,TGCAGTGCTAAAACAGGGAATCCCTACGAGCAGTACTTC,CSAKTGNPYEQYF
TRBV5-1,TRBJ1-5,few,.,TGCGCCAGCAGCTTGTCCTGGGACCAGCCCCAGCATTTT,CASSLSWDQPQHF
TRBV6-5,TRBJ2-1,few,.,TGTGCCAGCAGTTACGCCGACGGGGTCCCCTACAATGAGCAGTTCTTC,CASSYADGVPYNEQFF
TRBV4-1,TRBJ1-4,few,.,TGCGCCAGCAGCCTAGGGTGGGCAGGTGCGGACGAAAAACTGTTTTTT,CASSLGWAGADEKLFF
TRBV15,TRBJ1-5,.,TRBD1,TGTGCCACCAGCTTGCGACAGGGTCCAAATCAGCCCCAGCATTTT,CATSLRQGPNQPQHF
TRBV20-1,TRBJ2-2,few,.,TGCAGTTCAACGGATGGCACCGGGGAGCTGTTTTTT,CSSTDGTGELFF
TRBV5-1,TRBJ2-3,few,TRBD1,TGCGCCAGCAGCGTGGGACAGGGAGGGACAGATACGCAGTATTTT,CASSVGQGGTDTQYF
TRBV24-1,TRBJ1-5,few,.,TGTGCCACCCAGCTGGGTCTGGATCAGCCCCAGCATTTT,CATQLGLDQPQHF
TRBV4-3,TRBJ1-1,.,.,TGCGCCAGCAGCCAGTGGATAGACACTGAAGCTTTCTTT,CASSQWIDTEAFF
TRBV20-1,TRBJ1-1,few,TRBD1,TGCAGTGCTAGACCGGGGACAGTGAACACTGAAGCTTTCTTT,CSARPGTVNTEAFF
TRBV12-3/TRBV12-4,TRBJ1-2,.,TRBD1,TGTGCCAGCAGTCCGACAGGGTCTTGGTATGGCTACACCTTC,CASSPTGSWYGYTF
TRBV6-2/TRBV6-3,TRBJ1-2,.,.,TGTGCCAGCAGTTACTCGGGATCCTCAGTCTATGGCTACACCTTC,CASSYSGSSVYGYTF
TRBV6-1,TRBJ1-5,.,.,TGTGCCAGCAGTGAATGGTGGGCCCTAAGCAATCAGCCCCAGCATTTT,CASSEWWALSNQPQHF
TRBV6-2/TRBV6-3,TRBJ1-1,.,.,TGTGCCAGCAGTTACGAACCCAGGTCCGTTGAAGCTTTCTTT,CASSYEPRSVEAFF
TRBV20-1,TRBJ2-7,few,.,TGCAGTGCCAAGAGGACCACCTACGAGCAGTACTTC,CSAKRTTYEQYF
TRBV29-1,TRBJ1-3,many,.,TGCAGCGTTGAAAGCAACTCACGGGGGTCCGCTGGAAACACCATATATTTT,CSVESNSRGSAGNTIYF
TRBV6-4,TRBJ2-1,few,TRBD1,TGTGCCAGCAGTGACATCCCGGCAGGGGGCGTAACCAATGAGCAGTTCTTC,CASSDIPAGGVTNEQFF
TRBV10-3,TRBJ1-5,many,.,TGTGCCATCAGTGAGGAAGTGGGGGTGAAGCCCCAGCATTTT,CAISEEVGVKPQHF
TRBV27,TRBJ2-1,few,TRBD2,TGTGCCAGCAGAATAGCGGGGGGCCTTTACAATGAGCAGTTCTTC,CASRIAGGLYNEQFF
TRBV7-9,TRBJ2-5,few,TRBD1,TGTGCCAGCAGCTTCGAGGGGGCGCGAGAGACCCAGTACTTC,CASSFEGARETQYF
TRBV11-1,TRBJ2-3,few,TRBD2,TGTGCCAGCAGCTTAGGGCTGCTAGCGGGGGGGCCCACAGATACGCAGTATTTT,CASSLGLLAGGPTDTQYF
TRBV21-1,TRBJ2-7,few,.,TGTGCCAGCAGCTTGAGGCCCGGACAGGGTGGTATGGAGCAGTACTTC,CASSLRPGQGGMEQYF
TRBV29-1,TRBJ2-4,.,.,TGCAGCGTTGAACGGGGGTCTAACATTCAGTACTTC,CSVERGSNIQYF
TRBV2,TRBJ2-7,.,TRBD1,TGTGCCAGCAACTCGGGTACAGGGGACTACGAGCAGTACTTC,CASNSGTGDYEQYF
TRBV20-1,TRBJ1-6,few,.,TGCAGTGCTAAACCGCGTGGCTCCTATAATTCACCCCTCCACTTT,CSAKPRGSYNSPLHF
TRBV12-3/TRBV12-4,TRBJ1-4,few,.,TGTGCCAGCAGCCGGAACATCCGTGGTGAAAAACTGTTTTTT,CASSRNIRGEKLFF
TRBV11-2,TRBJ2-7,many,.,TGTGCCAGCAGCGCATCAGAACCTCCCTACGAGCAGTACTTC,CASSASEPPYEQYF
TRBV14,TRBJ2-6,many,.,TGTGCCAGCAGCCAAAAATCTCCGGGCTCCATCCTTAGCTCTGGGGCCAACGTCCTGACTTTC,CASSQKSPGSILSSGANVLTF
TRBV29-1,TRBJ2-2,few,.,TGCAGCGTTTTCTCAGGGATTTCGAACACCGGGGAGCTGTTTTTT,CSVFSGISNTGELFF